These 5 T cell receptor beta chains originate from one sample sequenced in a study of T-cell memory formation after mild COVID-19. TCRdb independently ran MiXCR on the 5' RACE reads; one entry per CDR3 protein. The table shows 200,000 to 250,000 distinct CDR3 sequences, with 8% to 9.5% occurring only once. The sequenced sample was PBMCs or a T cell subset sorted from them (not recorded which). These receptors originate from a man aged 18-30 years who had mild COVID-19 (a few samples of this study predate the infection). Cell type and time point are not known.

CDR3 region: CASSPVQEGNSPLHF. In nucleotides, the CDR3 is TGTGCCAGCTCACCAGTGCAGGAGGGTAATTCACCCCTCCACTTT. V is TRBV18 and J is TRBJ1-6; D not certain. V was clipped by 2 bases and J by 6 bases, with 11 bases between them. The CDR3 runs to 15 residues. The germline CDR1 and CDR2 sequences are KGHSH and LQKENI. The entire variable domain, with the rest obtained from reference TRBV18 and TRBJ1-6, is as follows: NAGVMQNPRHLVRRRGQEARLRCSPMKGHSHVYWYRQLPEEGLKFMVYLQKENIIDESGMPKERFSAEFPKEGPSILRIQQVVRGDSAAYFCASSPVQEGNSPLHFGNGTRLTVT.

The rearrangement joins TRBV7-2 to TRBJ2-7, with D unresolved. This CDR3 is built from 12 residues. Germline lookup yields CDR1 SGHTA and CDR2 FQGNSA. V was cut by 8 bases and J by 2 bases, with 10 bases left in between. CDR3 nucleotides: TGTGCCAGCGACGCAAAGGCCTACGAGCAGTACGTC. Translated: CASDAKAYEQYV.

This clonotype was seen a few times. The chain is built from TRBV6-5 and TRBJ2-3; no clear D gene. The CDR3 sequence is 14 residues long. Per germline, CDR1 MNHEY and CDR2 SVGAGI. V lost 4 bases and J lost 0, with 8 bases in between. DNA of the CDR3: TGTGCCAGCAGTTTATACTCTAGCACAGATACGCAGTATTTT. This encodes CASSLYSSTDTQYF.

V gene TRBV14 combines with J gene TRBJ2-7; the D gene is possibly TRBD2 (5 bases). The V end lost 2 bases, the J end lost 2 bases, and 7 bases lay between the germline ends. The CDR3 runs to 13 residues. Germline assignment: CDR1 SGHDN and CDR2 FVKESK. CDR3 coding DNA: TGTGCCAGCAGCCAATACGGGACCTACGAGCAGTACTTC. As protein: CASSQYGTYEQYF.

This clonotype was detected a few times. This chain links TRBV6-5 with TRBJ2-4, with D uncertain. The CDR3 contains 12 residues. Germline assignment: CDR1 MNHEY and CDR2 SVGAGI. V lost 7 bases and J 6 bases, leaving 10 bases between the germline ends. CDR3 DNA: TGTGCCAGCAAGGCTACCACAAACATTCAGTACTTC. Translated, it gives CASKATTNIQYF.